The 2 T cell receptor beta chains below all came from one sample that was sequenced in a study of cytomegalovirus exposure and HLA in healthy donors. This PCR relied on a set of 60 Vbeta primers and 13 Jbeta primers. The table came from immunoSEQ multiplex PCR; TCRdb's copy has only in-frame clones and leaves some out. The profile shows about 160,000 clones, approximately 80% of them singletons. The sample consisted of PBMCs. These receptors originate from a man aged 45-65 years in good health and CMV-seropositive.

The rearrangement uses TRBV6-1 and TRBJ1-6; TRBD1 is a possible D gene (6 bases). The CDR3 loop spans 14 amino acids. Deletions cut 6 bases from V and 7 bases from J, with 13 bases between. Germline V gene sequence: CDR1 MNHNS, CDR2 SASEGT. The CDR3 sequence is CASSFGQPNSPLHF. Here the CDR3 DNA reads TGTGCCAGCAGCTTCGGACAGCCGAATTCACCCCTCCACTTT.

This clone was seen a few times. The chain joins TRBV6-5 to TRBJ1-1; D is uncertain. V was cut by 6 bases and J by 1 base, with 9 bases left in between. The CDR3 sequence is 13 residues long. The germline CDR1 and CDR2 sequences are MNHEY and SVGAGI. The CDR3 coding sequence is TGTGCCAGCAGAACAACATGGAACACTGAAGCTTTCTTT. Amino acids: CASRTTWNTEAFF.